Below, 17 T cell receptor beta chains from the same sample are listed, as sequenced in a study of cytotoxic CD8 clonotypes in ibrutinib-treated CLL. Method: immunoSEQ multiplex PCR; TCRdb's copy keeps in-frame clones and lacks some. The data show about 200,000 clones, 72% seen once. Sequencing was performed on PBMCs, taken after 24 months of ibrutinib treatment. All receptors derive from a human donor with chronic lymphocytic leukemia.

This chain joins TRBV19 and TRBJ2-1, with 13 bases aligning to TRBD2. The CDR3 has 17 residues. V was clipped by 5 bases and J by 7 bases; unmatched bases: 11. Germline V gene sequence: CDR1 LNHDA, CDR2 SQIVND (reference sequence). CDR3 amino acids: CASSALTSGRGENEQFF. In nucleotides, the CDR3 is TGTGCCAGTAGTGCACTAACTAGCGGGAGGGGTGAAAATGAGCAGTTCTTC.

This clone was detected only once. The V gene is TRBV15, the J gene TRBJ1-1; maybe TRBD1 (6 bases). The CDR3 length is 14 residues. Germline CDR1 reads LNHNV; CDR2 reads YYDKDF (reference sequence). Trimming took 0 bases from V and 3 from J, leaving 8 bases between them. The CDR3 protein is CATSRDKGDTEAFF. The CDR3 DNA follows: TGTGCCACCAGCAGAGATAAGGGGGACACTGAAGCTTTCTTT.

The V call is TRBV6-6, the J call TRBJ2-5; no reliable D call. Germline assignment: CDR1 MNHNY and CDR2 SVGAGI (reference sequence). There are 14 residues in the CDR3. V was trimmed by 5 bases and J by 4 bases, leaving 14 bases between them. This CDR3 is CASSSDKSTETQYF. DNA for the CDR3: TGTGCCAGCAGTAGCGACAAATCCACAGAGACCCAGTACTTC.

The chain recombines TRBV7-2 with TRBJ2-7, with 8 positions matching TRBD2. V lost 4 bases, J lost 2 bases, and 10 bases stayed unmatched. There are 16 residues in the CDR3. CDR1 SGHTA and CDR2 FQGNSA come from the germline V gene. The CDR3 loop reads CASSSEATSATYEQYF. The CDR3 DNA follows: TGTGCCAGCAGCTCCGAAGCGACTAGCGCAACCTACGAGCAGTACTTC.

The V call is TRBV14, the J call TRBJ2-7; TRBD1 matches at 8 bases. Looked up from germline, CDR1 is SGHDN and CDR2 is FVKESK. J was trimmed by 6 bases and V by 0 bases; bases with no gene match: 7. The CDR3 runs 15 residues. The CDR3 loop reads CASSQEQGVFGEQYF. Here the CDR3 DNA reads TGTGCCAGCAGCCAAGAACAGGGGGTGTTTGGCGAGCAGTACTTC.

The CDR3 reads CASSFRRTSGPYEQYF. The CDR3 region has the DNA TGTGCCAGCAGCTTTAGACGGACTAGCGGCCCTTACGAGCAGTACTTC. The V gene is TRBV5-4, the J gene TRBJ2-7; 10 nucleotides line up with TRBD2. Germline loops: CDR1 SGHNT, CDR2 YYREEE (reference sequence). This CDR3 is 16 amino acids long. Trimming removed 2 bases from V and 4 bases from J; junction bases left unmatched: 9.

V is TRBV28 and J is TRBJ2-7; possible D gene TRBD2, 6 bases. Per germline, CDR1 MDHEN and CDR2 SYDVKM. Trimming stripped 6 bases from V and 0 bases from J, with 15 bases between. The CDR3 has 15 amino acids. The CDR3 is CASRQRDSSSYEQYF. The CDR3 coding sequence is TGTGCCAGCAGGCAAAGGGACTCCAGCTCCTACGAGCAGTACTTC.

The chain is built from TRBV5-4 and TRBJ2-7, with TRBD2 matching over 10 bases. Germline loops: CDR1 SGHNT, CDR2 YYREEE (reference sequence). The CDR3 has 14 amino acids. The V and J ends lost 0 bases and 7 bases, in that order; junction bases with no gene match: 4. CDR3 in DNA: TGTGCCAGCAGCTTGGGTCTAGCGGGAGATGAGCAGTACTTC. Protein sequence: CASSLGLAGDEQYF.

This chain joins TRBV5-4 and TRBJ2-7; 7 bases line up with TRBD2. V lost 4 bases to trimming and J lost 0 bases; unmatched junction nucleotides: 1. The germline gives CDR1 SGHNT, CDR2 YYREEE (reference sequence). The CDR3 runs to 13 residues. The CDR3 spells CASSGEGSYEQYF. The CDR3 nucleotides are TGTGCCAGCAGCGGGGAGGGCTCCTACGAGCAGTACTTC.

The CDR3 DNA follows: TGCGCCAGCAGCCAACTGACAGGGTCACCCTACGAGCAGTACTTC. Translating gives CASSQLTGSPYEQYF. The chain joins TRBV4-3 to TRBJ2-7; 7 bases line up with TRBD1. After removal of 2 bases from V and 2 bases from J, the junction contained 6 bases not matched to a gene. CDR3 size: 15 residues. Germline loops: CDR1 LGHNA, CDR2 YSLEER.

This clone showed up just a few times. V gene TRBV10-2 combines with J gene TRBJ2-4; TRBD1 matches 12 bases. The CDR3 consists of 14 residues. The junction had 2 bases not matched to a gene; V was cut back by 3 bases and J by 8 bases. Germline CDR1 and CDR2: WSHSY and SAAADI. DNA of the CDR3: TGCGCCAGCAGTGATGGGACAGGGGGCCACATTCAGTACTTC. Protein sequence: CASSDGTGGHIQYF.

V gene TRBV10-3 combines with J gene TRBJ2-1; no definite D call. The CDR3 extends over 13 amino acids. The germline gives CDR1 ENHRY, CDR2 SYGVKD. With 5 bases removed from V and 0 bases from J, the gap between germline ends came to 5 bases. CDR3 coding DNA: TGTGCCATCAGTCCCGACTCCTACAATGAGCAGTTCTTC. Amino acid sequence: CAISPDSYNEQFF.

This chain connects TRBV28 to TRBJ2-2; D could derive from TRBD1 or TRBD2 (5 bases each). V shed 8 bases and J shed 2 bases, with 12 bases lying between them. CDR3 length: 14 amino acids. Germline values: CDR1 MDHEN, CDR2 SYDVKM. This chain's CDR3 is CASVGTYNTGELFF. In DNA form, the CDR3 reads TGTGCCAGCGTTGGGACCTACAACACCGGGGAGCTGTTTTTT.

The DNA of the CDR3 is TGTGCCAGCAGTTACCGTACATCAGGGGGCAAAGAGCAGTTCTTC. It is translated as CASSYRTSGGKEQFF. The rearrangement joins TRBV6-6 to TRBJ2-1; 8 bases align to TRBD1. CDR1 and CDR2 (germline): MNHNY, SVGAGI (reference sequence). V lost 2 bases and J lost 10; bases outside the gene matches: 10. This CDR3 contains 15 residues.

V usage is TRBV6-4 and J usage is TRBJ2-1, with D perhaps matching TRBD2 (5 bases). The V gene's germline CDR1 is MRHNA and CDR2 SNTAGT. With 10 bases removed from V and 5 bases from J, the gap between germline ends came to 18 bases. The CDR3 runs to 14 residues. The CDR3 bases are TGTGCCATACATTACGATAAGAGGGACAATGAGCAGTTCTTC. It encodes CAIHYDKRDNEQFF.

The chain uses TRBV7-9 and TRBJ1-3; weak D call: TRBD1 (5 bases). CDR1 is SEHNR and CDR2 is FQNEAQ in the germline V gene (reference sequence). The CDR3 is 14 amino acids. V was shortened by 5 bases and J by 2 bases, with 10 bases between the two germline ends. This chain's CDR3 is CASSGPDTGNTIYF. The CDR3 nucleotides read TGTGCCAGCAGCGGCCCGGACACTGGAAACACCATATATTTT.

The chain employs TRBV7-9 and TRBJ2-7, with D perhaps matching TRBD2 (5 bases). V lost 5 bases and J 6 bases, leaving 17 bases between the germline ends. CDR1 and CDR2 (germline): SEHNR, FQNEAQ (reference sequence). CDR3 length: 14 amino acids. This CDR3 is CASSPRPGKGEQYF. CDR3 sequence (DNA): TGTGCCAGCAGCCCTAGACCGGGAAAGGGCGAGCAGTACTTC.